This T cell receptor beta chain is drawn from a study of beta chain features in type 1 diabetes. This clone was recorded a few times. Expressed TCRB transcripts were sequenced, since all the RNA that had been isolated was reverse transcribed. Some clones are missing from TCRdb's copy, which holds only in-frame ones; the method was immunoSEQ multiplex PCR. The table includes 900,000 or so clones, about 17% detected once. Researchers reported sorting CD4+ naive, central memory, regulatory and stem cell-like memory cells via CD45RO/CCR7/CD25/CD127/CD95/CD27. V dropped 5 bases and J dropped 0 bases, with 13 bases sitting between them. Germline V gene data show CDR1 as MDHEN and CDR2 as SYDVKM. The CDR3 contains 16 residues.

The receptor was isolated from a woman under 30 in good health. The rearrangement joins TRBV28 to TRBJ1-4; D is ambiguous. Sequences were obtained from naive CD4+ T cells from blood. This chain's CDR3 is CASSTLPGSTNEKLFF. CDR3 bases: TGTGCCAGCAGTACACTTCCAGGATCAACTAATGAAAAACTGTTTTTT.